These 29 T cell receptor beta chains came from one sample sequenced in a study of neurological immune-mediated disorders. MiXCR, applied by TCRdb to the 5' RACE reads, yields one record per CDR3 protein. The table has some 16,000 distinct CDR3 sequences, approximately 8.7% seen once. The sequenced sample consisted of CD8+ T cells from blood. The receptor source for this set is a man in his fifties in good health.

The table lists this clonotype with many counts. This sequence joins TRBV5-1 and TRBJ2-2; D is unclear. Looked up from germline, CDR1 is SGHRS and CDR2 is YFSETQ. This CDR3 contains 12 residues. V was shortened by 4 bases and J by 0 bases, with 1 base between the two germline ends. CDR3 residues: CASSPNTGELFF. DNA for the CDR3: TGCGCCAGCAGCCCGAACACCGGGGAGCTGTTTTTT.

This clonotype occurred many times. The rearrangement uses TRBV29-1 and TRBJ1-2, with 9 bases lining up with TRBD1. CDR3 length: 14 residues. The V gene's germline CDR1 is SQVTM and CDR2 ANQGSEA. V was pared by 6 bases and J by 4 bases, with 9 bases of the junction left unmatched. This chain's CDR3 is CSVGTDRGVYGYTF. The CDR3 DNA sequence: TGCAGCGTCGGAACGGACAGGGGCGTCTATGGCTACACCTTC. The full variable domain, rest sourced from reference TRBV29-1 and TRBJ1-2, is SAVISQKPSRDICQRGTSLTIQCQVDSQVTMMFWYRQQPGQSLTLIATANQGSEATYESGFVIDKFPISRPNLTFSTLTVSNMSPEDSSIYLCSVGTDRGVYGYTFGSGTRLTVV.

This clonotype was counted ten times or more. The CDR3 DNA follows: TGCGCCAGCAGCCAAGGCCTAGCGGGAGGCACTTTGGATACGCAGTATTTT. Translating it yields CASSQGLAGGTLDTQYF. This sequence joins TRBV5-1 and TRBJ2-3, with TRBD2 identical over 11 bases. The CDR3 loop spans 17 amino acids. Germline CDR1 is SGHRS and CDR2 is YFSETQ. V lost 4 bases to trimming and J lost 6 bases; unmatched junction nucleotides: 13.

This clonotype has ten or more counts. This chain links TRBV5-1 with TRBJ2-3, with D unresolved. The length of the CDR3 is 15 residues. The V end lost 0 bases, the J end lost 2 bases, and 10 bases lay between the germline ends. Germline values: CDR1 SGHRS, CDR2 YFSETQ. The CDR3 sequence is CASSLEGWSTDTQYF. Written as DNA, the CDR3 is TGCGCCAGCAGCTTGGAAGGCTGGTCCACAGATACGCAGTATTTT.

This clonotype was picked up one time. The germline gene is not matched at one end of the junction; a read error may be the cause. The gene calls are TRBV5-5 and TRBJ2-4; D not certain. Germline lookup yields CDR1 SGHKS and CDR2 YYEKEE (reference sequence). The CDR3 is 13 residues long. CDR3 nucleotides: TGTGCAAGCAGCTTGGACGCCCCTAACATTCAGTACTTC. This translates into CASSLDAPNIQYF.

The V and J genes are TRBV28 and TRBJ2-7; possibly TRBD2 for D (6 bases). The CDR3 totals 13 residues. V lost 3 bases, J lost 3 bases, and 9 bases lay in between. Germline V gene sequence: CDR1 MDHEN, CDR2 SYDVKM. The CDR3: CASSFYSGYEQYF. For the CDR3, the DNA is TGTGCCAGCAGTTTCTATAGCGGCTACGAGCAGTACTTC.

This clonotype was seen at least ten times. This rearrangement joins TRBV4-3 to TRBJ2-3; D remains ambiguous. Germline CDR1 reads LGHNA; CDR2 reads YSLEER. Trimming stripped 4 bases from V and 0 bases from J, with 11 bases between. The CDR3 loop spans 15 amino acids. The CDR3 bases are TGCGCCAGCAGCCCCAGCCGGTTTAGCACAGATACGCAGTATTTT. Its protein is CASSPSRFSTDTQYF.

This clonotype was seen many times. The chain has TRBV11-3 and TRBJ2-1; 7 nucleotides line up with TRBD2. The CDR3 extends over 14 amino acids. Germline V gene lookup returns CDR1 SGHNT and CDR2 YENEEA. Trimming removed 5 bases from V and 5 bases from J; junction bases left unmatched: 6. The CDR3 sequence: CASSPGGNNNEQFF. The DNA for the CDR3 is TGTGCCAGCAGCCCGGGGGGTAATAACAATGAGCAGTTCTTC.

This clonotype has a count of ten or more. The rearrangement uses TRBV5-1 and TRBJ2-1, with TRBD1 identical over 9 bases. Trimming removed 0 bases from V and 7 bases from J; junction bases left unmatched: 2. Germline V lookup: CDR1 SGHRS, CDR2 YFSETQ. This CDR3 has 14 amino acids. The CDR3 sequence is CASSLGQGVNEQFF. CDR3 bases: TGCGCCAGCAGCTTGGGACAGGGGGTAAATGAGCAGTTCTTC.

This clonotype was counted a few times. V usage is TRBV9 and J usage is TRBJ2-1; maybe TRBD2 (5 bases). This CDR3 is built from 16 residues. The ends were cut back, 2 bases at V and 8 bases at J, with 20 bases in the middle. Germline-derived CDR1 and CDR2 are SGDLS and YYNGEE. The CDR3: CASSVSPWTLRDEQFF. The CDR3 DNA follows: TGTGCCAGCAGCGTTTCCCCTTGGACTCTGCGGGATGAGCAGTTCTTC.

The CDR3 coding sequence is TGTGCCAGCAGCTTAGGCGCGGGGAGAGAGACCCAGTACTTC. It specifies CASSLGAGRETQYF. The chain has TRBV7-2 and TRBJ2-5, with D possibly matching TRBD2 (6 bases). Germline-derived CDR1 and CDR2 are SGHTA and FQGNSA. This CDR3 is 14 amino acids long. V lost 1 base and J 4 bases, leaving 10 bases between the germline ends.

This clonotype has at least ten counts. An end of the junction differs from the germline gene, which may be a read error. The chain employs TRBV7-8 and TRBJ2-2; D is ambiguous. The CDR3 spans 15 residues. CDR1 SGHVS and CDR2 FQNEAQ come from the germline V gene. Written as DNA, the CDR3 is TGTGTCAGCAGCTTAGTAGTCCTGAACACCGGGGAGCTGTTTTTT. This gives the protein CVSSLVVLNTGELFF.

In this sample, this clonotype turned up many times. The gene calls are TRBV4-1 and TRBJ2-7; possibly TRBD2 for D (6 bases). This CDR3 spans 16 amino acids. Looked up from germline, CDR1 is MGHRA and CDR2 is YSYEKL. V lost 1 base and J lost 0, with 13 bases in between. The CDR3 DNA reads as TGCGCCAGCAGCCAAGTTACCAGCGGGTCCTCCTACGAGCAGTACTTC. This sequence encodes CASSQVTSGSSYEQYF.

This clonotype was found many times. The chain uses TRBV20-1 and TRBJ2-7; 7 nucleotides line up with TRBD2. Germline-derived CDR1 and CDR2 are DFQATT and SNEGSKA (reference sequence). The CDR3 loop spans 13 amino acids. The CDR3 sequence is CSPSSGTTYEQYF. Written as DNA, the CDR3 is TGCAGCCCCTCTAGCGGCACCACCTACGAGCAGTACTTC.

This clonotype was picked up many times. The gene calls are TRBV19 and TRBJ2-7; D not certain. Germline-derived CDR1 and CDR2 are LNHDA and SQIVND (reference sequence). V lost 2 bases and J 3 bases, leaving 8 bases between the germline ends. The CDR3 has 13 residues. The CDR3 region has the DNA TGTGCCAGTAGTATAAGGCCCGGCTACGAGCAGTACTTC. It specifies CASSIRPGYEQYF.

The chain joins TRBV10-3 to TRBJ2-7; 7 nucleotides line up with TRBD2. This CDR3 spans 11 amino acids. CDR1 and CDR2 (germline): ENHRY, SYGVKD. V trimming: 5 bases; J trimming: 6 bases; junction bases outside the gene matches: 1. CDR3 in DNA: TGTGCCATCAGTTGGGGGGGCGAGCAGTACTTC. Translated: CAISWGGEQYF.

Ten or more counts support this clonotype. The J gene is TRBJ2-7, the V gene TRBV7-8; 8 bases map to TRBD1. V was pared by 6 bases and J by 5 bases, with 15 bases of the junction left unmatched. Germline loops: CDR1 SGHVS, CDR2 FQNEAQ. This CDR3 contains 16 residues. The CDR3 protein is CASRLTGGTGQNEQYF. CDR3 DNA: TGTGCCAGCAGACTAACCGGTGGGACAGGCCAAAACGAGCAGTACTTC.

Ten or more counts support this clonotype. The chain uses TRBV7-9 and TRBJ2-5; the D gene is possibly TRBD1 (8 bases). V lost 5 bases and J 5 bases, leaving 15 bases between the germline ends. The CDR3 extends over 14 amino acids. Germline V lookup: CDR1 SEHNR, CDR2 FQNEAQ (reference sequence). The CDR3, as DNA: TGTGCCAGCAGCCTACAGGGGGGAGGGGAGACCCAGTACTTC. This codes for CASSLQGGGETQYF.

This clonotype showed up many times. V and J are TRBV5-6 and TRBJ2-7; D unclear. Germline V CDR1 and CDR2: SGHDT, YYEEEE. Between the trimmed V and J ends, which lost 0 bases and 4 bases, there was a span of 11 bases. The CDR3 spans 14 residues. The CDR3 bases are TGTGCCAGCAGCTTGGAAGGGATGTCGTACGAGCAGTACTTC. It specifies CASSLEGMSYEQYF.

This clonotype was counted at least ten times. The genes are TRBV20-1 and TRBJ1-2, with TRBD1 matching over 12 bases. The junction had 10 bases not matched to a gene; V was cut back by 5 bases and J by 6 bases. CDR3 length: 15 residues. The germline V gene encodes CDR1 DFQATT and CDR2 SNEGSKA (reference sequence). CDR3 nucleotides: TGCAGTGCTGTAAACCGGGACAGGGGGCAGGATGGCTACACCTTC. Protein product: CSAVNRDRGQDGYTF.

This clonotype was recorded many times. The chain has TRBV7-2 and TRBJ2-3; D may be TRBD1 (5 bases). The V end lost 5 bases, the J end lost 3 bases, and 12 bases lay between the germline ends. Germline values: CDR1 SGHTA, CDR2 FQGNSA. The CDR3 is made up of 14 amino acids. CDR3 sequence (DNA): TGTGCCAGCAGCCAGTTCCAGGGAACAGATACGCAGTATTTT. This translates into CASSQFQGTDTQYF.

This clonotype has at least ten counts. The V call is TRBV6-1, the J call TRBJ2-6; a weak D match, TRBD2 (6 bases). This CDR3 region has 16 residues. Germline CDR1 and CDR2: MNHNS and SASEGT. V gave up 7 bases and J gave up 0 bases, with 13 bases separating them. The CDR3 region has the DNA TGTGCCAGCACCGGGACTGAGTACTCTGGGGCCAACGTCCTGACTTTC. Translated, it gives CASTGTEYSGANVLTF.

This clonotype was found many times. The chain carries TRBV28 and TRBJ2-7, with 7 bases identical to TRBD1. This CDR3 contains 13 residues. Trimming at V came to 7 bases and at J to 7 bases, leaving 10 bases not matched to a gene. Germline loops: CDR1 MDHEN, CDR2 SYDVKM. CDR3 DNA: TGTGCCAGCACCTCGACAGGGACGTTGGAGCAGTACTTC. Its protein is CASTSTGTLEQYF.

This clonotype was counted ten times or more. This chain links TRBV7-9 with TRBJ2-7, with D perhaps TRBD1 or TRBD2 (5 bases each). V lost 5 bases to trimming and J lost 3 bases, with 14 bases between them. This CDR3 is 14 amino acids long. Germline values: CDR1 SEHNR, CDR2 FQNEAQ (reference sequence). CDR3 sequence reads: CASSSKTGRYEQYF. CDR3 sequence (DNA): TGTGCCAGCAGCAGCAAGACGGGACGCTACGAGCAGTACTTC.

At least ten counts were recorded for this clonotype. The gene calls are TRBV20-1 and TRBJ2-5; D might be TRBD1 or TRBD2, each matching 5 bases. Trimming removed 2 bases at V and 4 bases at J, with 14 bases between. Germline-derived CDR1 and CDR2 are DFQATT and SNEGSKA (reference sequence). The CDR3 totals 14 residues. CDR3 DNA: TGCAGTGCTAGACGTCCCGGGGCCCCAGAGACCCAGTACTTC. Its translation: CSARRPGAPETQYF.

This clonotype was recorded many times. This rearrangement joins TRBV12-3 or TRBV12-4 to TRBJ2-5, with D perhaps TRBD1 or TRBD2 (5 bases each). Trimming removed 4 bases from V and 5 bases from J, with 20 bases in between. The CDR3 spans 16 residues. This chain's CDR3 is CASSSNGAPQAETQYF. The CDR3 coding sequence is TGTGCCAGCAGTTCCAACGGGGCCCCCCAGGCGGAGACCCAGTACTTC.

Ten or more counts support this clonotype. The chain couples TRBV27 to TRBJ2-7, with 10 bases identical to TRBD2. The V gene's germline CDR1 is MNHEY and CDR2 SMNVEV (reference sequence). CDR3 length equals 16 residues. Trimming took 3 bases from V and 5 from J; bases not matched to a gene: 10. The CDR3 DNA reads TGTGCCAGCAGTTTGGCAGCGGGAGGGCCTCCCCACGAGCAGTACTTC. Protein: CASSLAAGGPPHEQYF.

This clonotype was recorded many times. The chain is built from TRBV20-1 and TRBJ2-3; possibly TRBD1 for D (6 bases). In germline, CDR1 is DFQATT, CDR2 SNEGSKA (reference sequence). Trimming cost V 8 bases and J 0 bases, with 12 bases left between them. CDR3 length: 13 residues. Here the CDR3 DNA reads TGCAGTAAGAAGGGGGTGAGCACAGATACGCAGTATTTT. As protein: CSKKGVSTDTQYF.

This clonotype was counted only a few times. This rearrangement joins TRBV7-8 to TRBJ2-7; D is perhaps TRBD2 (6 bases). CDR1 and CDR2 (germline): SGHVS, FQNEAQ. The CDR3 runs to 14 residues. The V gene lost 3 bases and the J gene lost 0 bases, with 9 bases spanning the gap. The CDR3: CASSFGGSSYEQYF. CDR3 DNA: TGTGCCAGCAGCTTCGGGGGATCCTCCTACGAGCAGTACTTC.